This TCR beta chain came from a study of cytomegalovirus exposure and HLA in healthy donors. Libraries were prepared by immunoSEQ multiplex PCR; TCRdb keeps only in-frame clonotypes and omits some of them. The data show tens of thousands of clones, roughly 94% seen once. The donors were part of the validation cohort, which consisted of approximately 110 subjects and was separate from the first cohort of roughly 620 subjects. In germline, CDR1 is LGHNA, CDR2 YSLEER. Trimming cost V 4 bases and J 7 bases; bases outside gene matches: 7. The CDR3 contains 15 residues. This TCR was sampled from a woman in her late teens or twenties in good health and CMV-seropositive. The chain couples TRBV4-3 to TRBJ2-1, with 10 nucleotides matching TRBD1. The sequenced sample consisted of PBMCs. DNA of the CDR3: TGCGCCAGCAGCCGAAGACCGGGACAGGGGAATGAGCAGTTCTTC. This gives the protein CASSRRPGQGNEQFF.